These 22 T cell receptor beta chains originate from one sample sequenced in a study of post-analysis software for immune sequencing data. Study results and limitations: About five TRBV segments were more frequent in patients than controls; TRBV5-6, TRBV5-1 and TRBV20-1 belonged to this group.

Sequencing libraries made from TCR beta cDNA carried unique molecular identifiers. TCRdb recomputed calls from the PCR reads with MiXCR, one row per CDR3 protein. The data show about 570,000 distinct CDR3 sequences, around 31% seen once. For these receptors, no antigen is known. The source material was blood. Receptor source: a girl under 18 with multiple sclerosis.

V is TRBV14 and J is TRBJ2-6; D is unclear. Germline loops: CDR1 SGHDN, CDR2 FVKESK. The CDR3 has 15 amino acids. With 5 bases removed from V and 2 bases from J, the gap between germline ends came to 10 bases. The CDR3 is CASSFQVAGANVLTF. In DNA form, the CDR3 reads TGTGCCAGCAGCTTCCAGGTAGCTGGGGCCAACGTCCTGACTTTC.

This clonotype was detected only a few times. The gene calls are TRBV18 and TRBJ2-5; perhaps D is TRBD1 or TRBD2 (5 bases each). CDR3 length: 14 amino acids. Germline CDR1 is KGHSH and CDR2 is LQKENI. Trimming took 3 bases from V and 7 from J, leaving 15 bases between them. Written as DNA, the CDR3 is TGTGCCAGCTCACCGACGGGACCGGGCTGGACCCAGTACTTC. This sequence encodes CASSPTGPGWTQYF.

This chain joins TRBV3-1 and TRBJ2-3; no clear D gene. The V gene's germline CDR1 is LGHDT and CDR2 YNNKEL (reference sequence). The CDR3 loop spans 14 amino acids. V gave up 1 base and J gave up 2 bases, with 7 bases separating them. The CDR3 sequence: CASSQADFTDTQYF. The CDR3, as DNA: TGTGCCAGCAGCCAAGCCGACTTCACAGATACGCAGTATTTT.

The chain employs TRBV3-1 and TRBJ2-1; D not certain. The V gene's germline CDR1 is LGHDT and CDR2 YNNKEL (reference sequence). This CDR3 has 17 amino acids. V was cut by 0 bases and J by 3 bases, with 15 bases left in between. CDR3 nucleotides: TGTGCCAGCAGCCAAGATAAGGGCAGCCTTTTCTACAATGAGCAGTTCTTC. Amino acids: CASSQDKGSLFYNEQFF.

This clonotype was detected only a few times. The DNA of the CDR3 is TGTGCCAGCAGCACGGGACAGGGGAGAAACATTCAGTACTTC. As protein: CASSTGQGRNIQYF. The chain couples TRBV7-2 to TRBJ2-4; TRBD1 agrees at 10 bases. CDR3 length: 14 amino acids. The V gene's germline CDR1 is SGHTA and CDR2 FQGNSA. V trimming: 5 bases; J trimming: 6 bases; junction bases outside the gene matches: 4.

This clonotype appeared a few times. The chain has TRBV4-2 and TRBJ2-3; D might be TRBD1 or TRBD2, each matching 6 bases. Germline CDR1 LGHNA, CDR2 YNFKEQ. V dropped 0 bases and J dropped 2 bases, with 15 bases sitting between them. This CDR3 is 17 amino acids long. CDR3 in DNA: TGTGCCAGCAGCCAAGATGAATGGGGGGCCTTCACAGATACGCAGTATTTT. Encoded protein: CASSQDEWGAFTDTQYF.

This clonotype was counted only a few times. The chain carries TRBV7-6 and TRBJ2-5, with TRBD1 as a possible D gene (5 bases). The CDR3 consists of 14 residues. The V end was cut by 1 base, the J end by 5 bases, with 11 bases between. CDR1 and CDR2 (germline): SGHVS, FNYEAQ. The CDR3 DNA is TGTGCCAGCAGCTTAGAGGCAGGGATTGAGACCCAGTACTTC. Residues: CASSLEAGIETQYF.

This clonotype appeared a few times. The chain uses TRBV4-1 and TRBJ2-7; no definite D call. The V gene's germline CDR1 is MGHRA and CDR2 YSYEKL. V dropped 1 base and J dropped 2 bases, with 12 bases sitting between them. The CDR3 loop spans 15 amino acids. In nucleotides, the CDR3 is TGCGCCAGCAGCCAAGTGGTAGTAAATACCTACGAGCAGTACTTC. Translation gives CASSQVVVNTYEQYF.

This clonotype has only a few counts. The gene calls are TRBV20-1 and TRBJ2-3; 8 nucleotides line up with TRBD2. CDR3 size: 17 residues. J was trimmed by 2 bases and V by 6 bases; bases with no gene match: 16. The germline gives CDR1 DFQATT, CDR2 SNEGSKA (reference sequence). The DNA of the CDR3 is TGCAGTGCGCCGATCGGGTCAAGTAGCGGGGTCACAGATACGCAGTATTTT. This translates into CSAPIGSSSGVTDTQYF.

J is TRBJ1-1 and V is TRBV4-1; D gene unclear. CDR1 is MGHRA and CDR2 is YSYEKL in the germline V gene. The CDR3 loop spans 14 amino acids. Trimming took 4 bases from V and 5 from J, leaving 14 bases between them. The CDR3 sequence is CASSRTSGSTEAFF. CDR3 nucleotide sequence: TGCGCCAGCAGCCGCACCTCTGGCAGTACTGAAGCTTTCTTT.

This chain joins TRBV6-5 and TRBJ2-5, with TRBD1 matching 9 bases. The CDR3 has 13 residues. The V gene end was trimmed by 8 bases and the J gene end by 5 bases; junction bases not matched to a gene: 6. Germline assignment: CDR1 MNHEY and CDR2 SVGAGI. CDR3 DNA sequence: TGTGCCAGCGGAGAAACAGGGGGCGAGACCCAGTACTTC. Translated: CASGETGGETQYF.

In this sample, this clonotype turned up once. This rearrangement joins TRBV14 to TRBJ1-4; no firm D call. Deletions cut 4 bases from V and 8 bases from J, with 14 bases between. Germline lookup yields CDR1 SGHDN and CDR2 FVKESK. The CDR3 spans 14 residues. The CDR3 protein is CASSLGYTIEKLFF. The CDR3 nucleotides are TGTGCCAGCAGCCTCGGATATACCATCGAAAAACTGTTTTTT.

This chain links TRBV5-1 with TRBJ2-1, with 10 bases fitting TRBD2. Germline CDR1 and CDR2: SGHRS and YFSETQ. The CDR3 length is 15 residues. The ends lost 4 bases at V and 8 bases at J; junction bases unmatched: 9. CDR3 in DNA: TGCGCCAGCAGCCGCTATAGCGGGGGGCGAGATGAGCAGTTCTTC. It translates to CASSRYSGGRDEQFF.

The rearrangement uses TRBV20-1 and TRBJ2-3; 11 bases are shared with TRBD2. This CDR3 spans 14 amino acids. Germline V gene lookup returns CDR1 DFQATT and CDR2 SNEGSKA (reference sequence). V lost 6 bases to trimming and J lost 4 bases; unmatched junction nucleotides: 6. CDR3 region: CSATPSGGSDTQYF. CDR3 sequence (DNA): TGCAGTGCAACCCCTAGCGGGGGGTCAGATACGCAGTATTTT.

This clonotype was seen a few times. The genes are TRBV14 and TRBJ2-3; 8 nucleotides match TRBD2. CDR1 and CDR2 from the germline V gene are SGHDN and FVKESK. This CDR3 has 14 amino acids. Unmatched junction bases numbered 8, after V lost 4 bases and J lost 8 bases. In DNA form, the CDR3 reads TGTGCCAGCAGCCCCCTTAGCGGGGAAGTTACGCAGTATTTT. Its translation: CASSPLSGEVTQYF.

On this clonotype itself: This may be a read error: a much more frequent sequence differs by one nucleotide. The CDR3 DNA sequence: TGCAGTGCTAGTCGAGAGATGACTAACTATGGCTACACCTTC. Amino acid sequence: CSASREMTNYGYTF. This chain joins TRBV20-1 and TRBJ1-2; D not resolved. The CDR3 contains 14 residues. Trimming pared 3 bases from V and 0 bases from J, leaving 11 bases between. Per germline, CDR1 DFQATT and CDR2 SNEGSKA (reference sequence).

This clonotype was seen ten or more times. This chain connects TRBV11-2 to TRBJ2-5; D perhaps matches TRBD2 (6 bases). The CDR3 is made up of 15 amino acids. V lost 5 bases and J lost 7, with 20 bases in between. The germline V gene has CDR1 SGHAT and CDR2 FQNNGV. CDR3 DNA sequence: TGTGCCAGCAGCGCCTTGACTAGTCTCAAGGGGACCCAGTACTTC. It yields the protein CASSALTSLKGTQYF. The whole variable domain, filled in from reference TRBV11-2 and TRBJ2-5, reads EAGVAQSPRYKIIEKRQSVAFWCNPISGHATLYWYQQILGQGPKLLIQFQNNGVVDDSQLPKDRFSAERLKGVDSTLKIQPAKLEDSAVYLCASSALTSLKGTQYFGPGTRLLVL.

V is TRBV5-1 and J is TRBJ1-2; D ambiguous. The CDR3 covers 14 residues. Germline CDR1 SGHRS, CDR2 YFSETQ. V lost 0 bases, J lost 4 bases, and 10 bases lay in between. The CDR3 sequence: CASSLVTGSYGYTF. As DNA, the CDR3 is TGCGCCAGCAGCTTGGTGACGGGCAGCTATGGCTACACCTTC. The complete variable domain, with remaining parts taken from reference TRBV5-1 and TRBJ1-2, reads KAGVTQTPRYLIKTRGQQVTLSCSPISGHRSVSWYQQTPGQGLQFLFEYFSETQRNKGNFPGRFSGRQFSNSRSEMNVSTLELGDSALYLCASSLVTGSYGYTFGSGTRLTVV.

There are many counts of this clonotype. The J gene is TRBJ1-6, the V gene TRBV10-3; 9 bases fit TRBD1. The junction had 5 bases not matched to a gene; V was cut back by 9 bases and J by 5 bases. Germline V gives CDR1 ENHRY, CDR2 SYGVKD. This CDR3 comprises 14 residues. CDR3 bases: TGTGCCATTCGCCGGGACAGGGATAATTCACCCCTCCACTTT. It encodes CAIRRDRDNSPLHF.

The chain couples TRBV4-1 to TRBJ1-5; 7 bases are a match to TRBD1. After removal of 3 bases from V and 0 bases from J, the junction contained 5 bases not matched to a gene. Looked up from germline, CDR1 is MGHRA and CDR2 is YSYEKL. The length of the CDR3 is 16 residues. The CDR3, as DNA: TGCGCCAGCAGCCAGCAGGGGGGCCATAGCAATCAGCCCCAGCATTTT. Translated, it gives CASSQQGGHSNQPQHF.

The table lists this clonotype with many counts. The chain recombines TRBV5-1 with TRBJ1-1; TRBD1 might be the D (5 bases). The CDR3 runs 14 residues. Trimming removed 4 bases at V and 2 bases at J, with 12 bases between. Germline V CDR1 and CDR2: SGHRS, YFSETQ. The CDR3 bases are TGCGCCAGCAGCCCTGACAGAGTAAACACTGAAGCTTTCTTT. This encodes CASSPDRVNTEAFF. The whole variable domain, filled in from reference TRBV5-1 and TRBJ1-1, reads KAGVTQTPRYLIKTRGQQVTLSCSPISGHRSVSWYQQTPGQGLQFLFEYFSETQRNKGNFPGRFSGRQFSNSRSEMNVSTLELGDSALYLCASSPDRVNTEAFFGQGTRLTVV.

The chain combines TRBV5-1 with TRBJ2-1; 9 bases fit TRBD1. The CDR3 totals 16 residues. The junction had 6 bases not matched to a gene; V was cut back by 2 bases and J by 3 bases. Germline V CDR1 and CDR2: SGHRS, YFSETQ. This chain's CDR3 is CASSLTGTGNYNEQFF. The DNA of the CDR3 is TGCGCCAGCAGCTTAACCGGGACAGGGAACTACAATGAGCAGTTCTTC. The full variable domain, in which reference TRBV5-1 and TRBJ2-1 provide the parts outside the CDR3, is KAGVTQTPRYLIKTRGQQVTLSCSPISGHRSVSWYQQTPGQGLQFLFEYFSETQRNKGNFPGRFSGRQFSNSRSEMNVSTLELGDSALYLCASSLTGTGNYNEQFFGPGTRLTVL.